This T cell receptor beta chain appears in the sequencing data of a study of shared clonotypes between healthy human individuals. In the study overall: Every donor yielded three CD4 naive, three CD4 memory, two CD8 naive and one CD8 memory plate.

Terminally differentiated effector memory CD45RA+ cells were left out of the naive CD8 fraction, which was CD45RO-negative and positively selected for CCR7. Under the authors' procedure: ImmunoSEQ gave junction-only sequences without quality scores, so filtering differed. Profiled with immunoSEQ multiplex PCR; TCRdb holds only in-frame clones, not every one. The V and J calls and the clone size are those of that table, but D and trimming were determined from the DNA. The sample carries hundreds of thousands of clones, 85% to 95% recorded once. This CDR3 spans 14 amino acids. Germline V gives CDR1 SGHKS, CDR2 YYEKEE (reference sequence). Trimming cost V 6 bases and J 4 bases, with 16 bases left between them. Only a few counts were recorded for this clone.

The sequenced material came from naive CD8+ T cells sorted from blood. This receptor was taken from a woman aged 25 to 39 in good health. The V gene is TRBV5-5, the J gene TRBJ1-2; unclear D gene. The CDR3 nucleotides are TGTGCCAGCACCCGAACGCTTGATGCCTATGGCTACACCTTC. It encodes CASTRTLDAYGYTF. The full variable domain, with the rest looked up from reference TRBV5-5 and TRBJ1-2, is DAGVTQSPTHLIKTRGQQVTLRCSPISGHKSVSWYQQVLGQGPQFIFQYYEKEERGRGNFPDRFSARQFPNYSSELNVNALLLGDSALYLCASTRTLDAYGYTFGSGTRLTVV.